A single sample gave rise to the 26 T cell receptor beta chains below, sequenced in a study of blood T cell repertoires in COVID-19. Sequenced by immunoSEQ multiplex PCR; TCRdb stores in-frame clones only, minus some. Of some 200,000 clones listed, approximately 80% are singletons. Input material: PBMCs or T cells enriched from blood (not recorded which). These receptor sequences come from a woman aged 45-59 years with acute COVID-19.

The chain couples TRBV24-1 to TRBJ1-2, with D tentatively TRBD1 (6 bases). The V end lost 9 bases, the J end lost 3 bases, and 16 bases lay between the germline ends. Germline assignment: CDR1 KGHDR and CDR2 SFDVKD. The CDR3 runs to 14 residues. Here the CDR3 DNA reads TGTGCCACCGCCCCGGGGGGCGCCGACTATGGCTACACCTTC. Its protein is CATAPGGADYGYTF.

This clone was seen just once. The chain joins TRBV4-3 to TRBJ2-1; 9 bases line up with TRBD2. After removal of 1 base from V and 5 bases from J, the junction contained 12 bases not matched to a gene. The CDR3 has 18 amino acids. Germline CDR1 LGHNA, CDR2 YSLEER. CDR3 sequence reads: CASSQVPFGGGGNNEQFF. The CDR3 DNA follows: TGCGCCAGCAGCCAAGTCCCATTCGGCGGGGGGGGAAACAATGAGCAGTTCTTC.

This clone has only a few counts. The chain is built from TRBV2 and TRBJ1-1; 7 positions match TRBD1. The germline V gene encodes CDR1 SNHLY and CDR2 FYNNEI. There are 13 residues in the CDR3. The junction had 7 bases not matched to a gene; V was cut back by 2 bases and J by 10 bases. Written as DNA, the CDR3 is TGTGCCAGCAGTGAATGGGACAGATCGGCAGCTTTCTTT. Amino acids: CASSEWDRSAAFF.

This chain connects TRBV6-2 or TRBV6-3 to TRBJ2-3, with no clear D. V lost 3 bases and J lost 1, with 14 bases in between. Germline V CDR1 and CDR2: MNHEY, SVGEGT. This CDR3 comprises 16 residues. CDR3 DNA sequence: TGTGCCAGCAGTTATGGTAGTATAAGAGGCACAGATACGCAGTATTTT. Its translation is CASSYGSIRGTDTQYF.

This clone was recorded a few times. The chain links TRBV3-1 (or the pseudogene TRBV3-2) to TRBJ2-3, with 8 positions matching TRBD1. Germline loops: CDR1 LGHDT, CDR2 YNNKEL (reference sequence). After removal of 4 bases from V and 5 bases from J, the junction contained 5 bases not matched to a gene. There are 14 residues in the CDR3. CDR3 nucleotides: TGTGCCAGCAGCCTTGGACAGGGAGGAGATACGCAGTATTTT. Translation: CASSLGQGGDTQYF.

This chain's CDR3 is CASSQGYGYTF. The CDR3 DNA reads as TGTGCCAGCAGTCAGGGGTATGGCTACACCTTC. The chain employs TRBV6-2 or TRBV6-3 and TRBJ1-2, with TRBD1 as a possible D gene (6 bases). V lost 5 bases to trimming and J lost 5 bases, with 6 bases between them. The CDR3 consists of 11 residues. The germline V gene has CDR1 MNHEY and CDR2 SVGEGT.

The J gene is TRBJ1-3, the V gene TRBV6-5; D is possibly TRBD1 (5 bases). CDR3 length: 13 residues. V shed 5 bases and J shed 3 bases, with 8 bases lying between them. Germline CDR1 and CDR2: MNHEY and SVGAGI. The CDR3: CASSRGGGNTIYF. The CDR3, as DNA: TGTGCCAGCAGTAGGGGAGGTGGAAACACCATATATTTT.

The chain couples TRBV7-2 to TRBJ2-2; 8 bases align to TRBD1. This CDR3 is built from 15 residues. The J segment lost 4 bases and the V segment lost 8 bases, leaving 9 bases of the junction unmatched. Germline lookup yields CDR1 SGHTA and CDR2 FQGNSA. Written as DNA, the CDR3 is TGTGCCAGCGGTACGGGGACAGGACTCACCGGGGAGCTGTTTTTT. Its protein product is CASGTGTGLTGELFF.

The gene calls are TRBV14 and TRBJ2-7, with D perhaps matching TRBD2 (5 bases). Between the trimmed V and J ends, which lost 2 bases and 0 bases, there was a span of 8 bases. The CDR3 runs 14 residues. Germline CDR1 and CDR2: SGHDN and FVKESK. CDR3 region: CASSQWRSSYEQYF. CDR3 coding DNA: TGTGCCAGCAGCCAATGGAGGAGCTCCTACGAGCAGTACTTC.

The chain uses TRBV7-2 and TRBJ2-7, with TRBD2 matching 8 bases. J gave up 4 bases and V 3 bases, and 8 bases lay outside the gene matches. The CDR3 runs 15 residues. The germline gives CDR1 SGHTA, CDR2 FQGNSA. The CDR3 region is CASSLTGGPGYEQYF. Written as DNA, the CDR3 is TGTGCCAGCAGCTTGACGGGAGGGCCGGGGTACGAGCAGTACTTC.

The V and J genes are TRBV27 and TRBJ2-2; D ambiguous. Germline assignment: CDR1 MNHEY and CDR2 SMNVEV (reference sequence). This CDR3 is built from 15 residues. Trimming left V 2 bases short and J 1 base short, with 8 bases between. The DNA for the CDR3 is TGTGCCAGCAGTTTAATGTGGCAGAACACCGGGGAGCTGTTTTTT. Translating gives CASSLMWQNTGELFF.

Written as DNA, the CDR3 is TGTGCCAGCAGCTTAGGGACACTCGGGTCTGAAGCTTTCTTT. Protein product: CASSLGTLGSEAFF. The chain recombines TRBV7-9 with TRBJ1-1, with a weak D call TRBD1 (5 bases). V shed 1 base and J shed 6 bases, with 12 bases lying between them. The CDR3 covers 14 residues. CDR1 and CDR2 from the germline V gene are SEHNR and FQNEAQ (reference sequence).

This clone was recorded only once. V gene TRBV2 combines with J gene TRBJ1-1; D is ambiguous. Trimming left V 3 bases short and J 5 bases short, with 10 bases between. Per the germline V gene, CDR1 is SNHLY and CDR2 is FYNNEI. This CDR3 has 13 amino acids. The CDR3 DNA sequence: TGTGCCAGCAGTGATTTTGCGTCAACTGAAGCTTTCTTT. Protein sequence: CASSDFASTEAFF.

The V gene is TRBV21-1, the J gene TRBJ2-2; TRBD2, the D gene given by the table, was not confirmed from the DNA. TRBV21-1 is a pseudogene. This CDR3 region has 16 residues. CDR3 nucleotides: TGTGCCAGCAGCAAAAAGAGAGGGTCGGTCACCGGGGAGCTGTTTTTT. As protein: CASSKKRGSVTGELFF.

The chain joins TRBV19 to TRBJ2-3, with TRBD2 matching 7 bases. There are 15 residues in the CDR3. The germline CDR1 and CDR2 sequences are LNHDA and SQIVND (reference sequence). The V segment lost 5 bases and the J segment 1 base; nucleotides outside the gene matches: 6. CDR3 nucleotides: TGTGCCAGTAGTTCCCGCCGGGGGGGCACAGATACGCAGTATTTT. It yields the protein CASSSRRGGTDTQYF.

This rearrangement joins TRBV7-8 to TRBJ2-2, with 8 bases aligning to TRBD2. This CDR3 comprises 16 residues. The trim removed 5 bases at V and 5 bases at J, leaving 10 bases unmatched. In germline, CDR1 is SGHVS, CDR2 FQNEAQ. The CDR3 bases are TGTGCCAGCAGCATCAGACGGGGGGGCCCAACCGGGGAGCTGTTTTTT. Translated: CASSIRRGGPTGELFF.

This chain joins TRBV6-1 and TRBJ2-7, with 8 bases that match TRBD1. Germline CDR1 reads MNHNS; CDR2 reads SASEGT. The trim removed 3 bases at V and 5 bases at J, leaving 9 bases unmatched. CDR3 length equals 15 residues. The CDR3 protein is CASSDPGQAYDEQYF. The DNA of the CDR3 is TGTGCCAGCAGTGATCCGGGACAGGCTTACGACGAGCAGTACTTC.

This sequence joins TRBV6-2 or TRBV6-3 and TRBJ2-5; possible D gene TRBD2, 7 bases. The CDR3 has 16 residues. The V gene's germline CDR1 is MNHEY and CDR2 SVGEGT. Trimming pared 0 bases from V and 5 bases from J, leaving 16 bases between. CDR3 amino acids: CASSYSRGGARETQYF. The CDR3 region has the DNA TGTGCCAGCAGTTACTCGCGTGGGGGGGCCCGGGAGACCCAGTACTTC.

The J gene is TRBJ2-7, the V gene TRBV10-3; 9 bases map to TRBD2. Germline assignment: CDR1 ENHRY and CDR2 SYGVKD. This CDR3 spans 14 amino acids. The ends lost 8 bases at V and 1 base at J; junction bases unmatched: 6. In nucleotides, the CDR3 is TGTGCCATCGGAGGGCTAGCGGGATCCTACGAGCAGTACTTC. Protein product: CAIGGLAGSYEQYF.

V and J are TRBV6-5 and TRBJ1-4, with D perhaps TRBD1 (5 bases). V was trimmed by 6 bases and J by 8 bases, leaving 10 bases between them. This CDR3 contains 12 residues. CDR1 and CDR2 (germline): MNHEY, SVGAGI. CDR3 nucleotides: TGTGCCAGCAGGGATCCAGGGGAAAAACTGTTTTTT. Its protein product is CASRDPGEKLFF.

The chain couples TRBV11-3 to TRBJ2-2; D is unclear. Trimming pared 2 bases from V and 4 bases from J, leaving 11 bases between. This CDR3 spans 15 amino acids. The germline gives CDR1 SGHNT, CDR2 YENEEA. The CDR3 spells CASSLFIGPTGELFF. DNA for the CDR3: TGTGCCAGCAGCTTATTTATTGGGCCCACCGGGGAGCTGTTTTTT.

A single count supports this clone. This chain links TRBV10-3 with TRBJ2-7; a possible D gene is TRBD1 (5 bases). Germline lookup yields CDR1 ENHRY and CDR2 SYGVKD. The CDR3 runs to 14 residues. Trimming left V 2 bases short and J 0 bases short, with 8 bases between. For the CDR3, the DNA is TGTGCCATCAGTGAGCCAGGGCACTCCTACGAGCAGTACTTC. It yields the protein CAISEPGHSYEQYF.

This clone was seen once. At one boundary the junction diverges from the germline segment, which might be a read error. J is TRBJ2-3 and V is TRBV6-5, with TRBD2 matching 10 bases. The CDR3 covers 14 residues. The germline V gene encodes CDR1 MNHEY and CDR2 SVGAGI. CDR3 nucleotides: TGTGCCAGCAGTTACTCCGGTTTGAGCGGGGGGGCCGCTTTT. It codes for CASSYSGLSGGAAF.

The table lists this clone with a few counts. This rearrangement joins TRBV5-5 to TRBJ1-1, with TRBD1 as a possible D gene (6 bases). This CDR3 region has 14 residues. The V end lost 1 base, the J end lost 3 bases, and 10 bases lay between the germline ends. CDR1 SGHKS and CDR2 YYEKEE come from the germline V gene (reference sequence). The CDR3: CASSLTGWDTEAFF. CDR3 nucleotide sequence: TGTGCCAGCAGCTTGACAGGGTGGGACACTGAAGCTTTCTTT.

The rearrangement joins TRBV7-2 to TRBJ1-2; TRBD1 aligns across 8 bases. Per germline, CDR1 SGHTA and CDR2 FQGNSA. The ends lost 1 base at V and 4 bases at J; junction bases unmatched: 2. The CDR3 covers 14 residues. CDR3 sequence: CASSLGGQGYGYTF. CDR3 in DNA: TGTGCCAGCAGCTTAGGAGGACAGGGCTATGGCTACACCTTC.

The chain joins TRBV24-1 to TRBJ1-1; no definite D call. Trimming took off 7 bases at V and 5 bases at J, with 19 bases between the two ends. CDR3 size: 15 residues. Per the germline V gene, CDR1 is KGHDR and CDR2 is SFDVKD. CDR3 coding DNA: TGTGCCACCAGGACTTCGGGTGGTCAAACAACTGAAGCTTTCTTT. Amino acid sequence: CATRTSGGQTTEAFF.